This T cell receptor (beta chain) was recovered during a study of blood T cell repertoires in COVID-19. Study background: COVID-19 samples, acute and convalescent, were from the United States, Italy and Spain. PBMCs, B-cell-depleted T cells, or T cells were the source of the cDNA or gDNA that made up the material.

Recruited during active infection, patients (from Seattle) were subsequently followed longitudinally. In the original workflow: Amplification from reference gene primers served as the basis for estimated nucleated cell counts. Using immunoSEQ multiplex PCR, the repertoire was profiled, and TCRdb retains in-frame clones only, with some absent. That table furnishes V, J and clone size, whereas the DNA furnished D and trimming. The data hold about 500,000 clones, with approximately 92% observed a single time. Sequencing was done on a sample of peripheral blood. This receptor was obtained from a man aged 18 to 35 with COVID-19, enrolled during active disease.

CDR3 DNA sequence: TGTGCCAGCAGCTCCATCCCCACTTACAATGAGCAGTTCTTC. Translating it yields CASSSIPTYNEQFF. The V call is TRBV7-9, the J call TRBJ2-1; D remains ambiguous. V was pared by 4 bases and J by 4 bases, with 11 bases between. The V gene's germline CDR1 is SEHNR and CDR2 FQNEAQ (reference sequence). CDR3 length equals 14 residues.